This TCR beta chain derives from a study of blood T cell repertoires in COVID-19. Using immunoSEQ multiplex PCR, the repertoire was profiled, and TCRdb retains in-frame clones only, with some absent. This table holds 250,000 to 300,000 clones, around 90% found once. Germline CDR1 reads SGHRS; CDR2 reads YFSETQ. Trimming removed 3 bases from V and 0 bases from J; junction bases left unmatched: 8. The CDR3 runs 19 residues. The rearrangement joins TRBV5-1 to TRBJ2-3, with 15 bases lining up with TRBD2. The clonotype was recovered from a middle-aged woman with acute COVID-19. The specimen was PBMCs or T cells enriched from blood (not recorded which). As DNA, the CDR3 is TGCGCCAGCAGCTCGCTGCCGGGACTAGCGGGGGGTAGCACAGATACGCAGTATTTT. Translating gives CASSSLPGLAGGSTDTQYF.